The 32 T cell receptor beta chains listed next were all sequenced from one sample in a study of blood T cell repertoires in COVID-19. Libraries were prepared by immunoSEQ multiplex PCR; TCRdb keeps only in-frame clonotypes and omits some of them. The sample holds 150,000 to 200,000 clones, around nine tenths seen once. Sequencing was done on a sample of peripheral blood. Receptor source: a woman between 70 and 85 years old with COVID-19, enrolled during active disease.

The chain carries TRBV6-5 and TRBJ1-4; 8 bases agree with TRBD1. The CDR3 covers 14 residues. CDR1 and CDR2 from the germline V gene are MNHEY and SVGAGI. The V gene end was trimmed by 6 bases and the J gene end by 8 bases; junction bases not matched to a gene: 8. CDR3 coding DNA: TGTGCCAGCAGCGAGGACAGGGTTCGGGAAAAACTGTTTTTT. Its translation is CASSEDRVREKLFF.

The chain links TRBV4-1 to TRBJ1-2; no clear D gene. CDR3 length: 15 residues. Germline CDR1 is MGHRA and CDR2 is YSYEKL. Trimming took off 0 bases at V and 7 bases at J, with 15 bases between the two ends. The CDR3 loop is CASSQDEGWNAGYTF. In DNA form, the CDR3 reads TGCGCCAGCAGCCAAGATGAGGGTTGGAACGCTGGCTACACCTTC.

The chain uses TRBV19 and TRBJ1-1, with D unclear. The CDR3 totals 10 residues. V was cut by 6 bases and J by 8 bases, with 7 bases left in between. Germline assignment: CDR1 LNHDA and CDR2 SQIVND (reference sequence). The CDR3 region is CASRRGEAFF. In DNA form, the CDR3 reads TGTGCCAGTAGACGGGGAGAAGCTTTCTTT.

This sequence joins TRBV27 and TRBJ2-6; no firm D call. The germline V and J ends were trimmed by 2 bases and 0 bases, with 5 bases remaining between them. CDR3 length: 15 amino acids. Germline V gives CDR1 MNHEY, CDR2 SMNVEV (reference sequence). CDR3 nucleotide sequence: TGTGCCAGCAGTTTAGGCGGCTCTGGGGCCAACGTCCTGACTTTC. This translates into CASSLGGSGANVLTF.

J is TRBJ1-3 and V is TRBV2; no firm D call. CDR1 is SNHLY and CDR2 is FYNNEI in the germline V gene. V lost 4 bases to trimming and J lost 4 bases, with 11 bases between them. The CDR3 runs 14 residues. The CDR3 DNA sequence: TGTGCCAGCAGTGGGGAGAGATTGGGAAACACCATATATTTT. Translated, it gives CASSGERLGNTIYF.

The chain joins TRBV20-1 to TRBJ2-1; unclear D gene. Trimming took 0 bases from V and 9 from J, leaving 6 bases between them. CDR3 length: 11 residues. Germline lookup yields CDR1 DFQATT and CDR2 SNEGSKA (reference sequence). The CDR3 region has the DNA TGCAGTGCTAGAGATGGGCCTGAGCAGTTCTTC. Its translation is CSARDGPEQFF.

V gene TRBV28 combines with J gene TRBJ2-7, with a weak D call TRBD1 (5 bases). Trimming shortened V by 5 bases and J by 3 bases, and 14 bases separated the two germline ends. This CDR3 contains 14 residues. Germline values: CDR1 MDHEN, CDR2 SYDVKM. The CDR3, as DNA: TGTGCCAGCAGTCCCTCGACAGAAAGCTACGAGCAGTACTTC. Its translation: CASSPSTESYEQYF.

The CDR3 protein is CASRDRTVGEKLFF. CDR3 nucleotide sequence: TGTGCCAGCCGAGATAGGACAGTCGGTGAAAAACTGTTTTTT. The rearrangement links TRBV3-1 (or the pseudogene TRBV3-2) to TRBJ1-4; D might be TRBD1 (6 bases). CDR1 and CDR2 from the germline V gene are LGHDT and YNNKEL (reference sequence). Between the trimmed V and J ends, which lost 8 bases and 7 bases, there was a span of 17 bases. The CDR3 has 14 amino acids.

The chain combines TRBV28 with TRBJ1-6; 10 positions agree with TRBD1. Germline values: CDR1 MDHEN, CDR2 SYDVKM. The CDR3 runs 19 residues. V gave up 2 bases and J gave up 4 bases; unmatched junction bases: 11. Here the CDR3 reads CASSLQGTGVHGYNSPLHF. CDR3 coding DNA: TGTGCCAGCAGTTTACAAGGGACAGGGGTCCATGGTTATAATTCACCCCTCCACTTT.

CDR3 bases: TGTGCCAGCAGCCCCCGACGCGGAAATGAAAAACTGTTTTTT. This gives the protein CASSPRRGNEKLFF. V and J are TRBV11-3 and TRBJ1-4; no clear D. V shed 5 bases and J shed 5 bases, with 12 bases lying between them. Germline loops: CDR1 SGHNT, CDR2 YENEEA. The CDR3 covers 14 residues.

The chain links TRBV19 to TRBJ2-5, with 9 bases identical to TRBD1. The length of the CDR3 is 14 residues. Trimming at V came to 4 bases and at J to 5 bases, leaving 5 bases not matched to a gene. CDR1 and CDR2 (germline): LNHDA, SQIVND (reference sequence). CDR3 in amino acids: CASSTTGGRETQYF. CDR3 bases: TGTGCCAGTAGTACGACAGGGGGACGGGAGACCCAGTACTTC.

The chain carries TRBV7-3 and TRBJ2-2; 10 nucleotides match TRBD2. Germline values: CDR1 SGHTA, CDR2 FQGTGA. The ends lost 6 bases at V and 7 bases at J; junction bases unmatched: 11. The CDR3 loop spans 16 amino acids. CDR3 protein: CASSRYLAGVGGELFF. The CDR3 DNA sequence: TGTGCCAGCAGTCGATACCTAGCGGGAGTAGGCGGGGAGCTGTTTTTT.

The chain combines TRBV3-1 (or the pseudogene TRBV3-2) with TRBJ2-2; no clear D gene. V lost 0 bases and J lost 5, with 7 bases in between. The V gene's germline CDR1 is LGHDT and CDR2 YNNKEL (reference sequence). This CDR3 region has 14 residues. The CDR3 DNA follows: TGTGCCAGCAGCCAAGATCCCGGGACCGGGGAGCTGTTTTTT. It codes for CASSQDPGTGELFF.

This chain uses TRBV5-5 with TRBJ1-1, with D uncertain. Per the germline V gene, CDR1 is SGHKS and CDR2 is YYEKEE (reference sequence). The V end lost 2 bases, the J end lost 0 bases, and 5 bases lay between the germline ends. The CDR3 runs 13 residues. CDR3 DNA sequence: TGTGCCAGCAGCTTCCACATGAACACTGAAGCTTTCTTT. It encodes CASSFHMNTEAFF.

This chain links TRBV2 with TRBJ1-4, with D possibly being TRBD1 (6 bases). V was trimmed by 6 bases and J by 4 bases, leaving 15 bases between them. Germline CDR1 reads SNHLY; CDR2 reads FYNNEI. CDR3 size: 15 residues. The CDR3 loop is CASSASGAYNEKLFF. For the CDR3, the DNA is TGTGCCAGCAGCGCCTCAGGGGCCTATAATGAAAAACTGTTTTTT.

V is TRBV7-2 and J is TRBJ2-7; 13 nucleotides align to TRBD2. The CDR3 has 18 residues. With V trimmed by 1 base and J by 3 bases, 9 bases remained unmatched. Germline V gives CDR1 SGHTA, CDR2 FQGNSA. CDR3 nucleotide sequence: TGTGCCAGCAGCTTAGGGACTAGCGGGAGACGCTTGGGCTACGAGCAGTACTTC. Translation: CASSLGTSGRRLGYEQYF.

This chain uses TRBV7-3 with TRBJ2-3, with a weak D call TRBD2 (5 bases). Germline V lookup: CDR1 SGHTA, CDR2 FQGTGA. The CDR3 has 16 amino acids. Trimming took 5 bases from V and 0 from J, leaving 15 bases between them. The CDR3 nucleotides read TGTGCCAGCAGCCTACAACCCCGGGGTAGCACAGATACGCAGTATTTT. It encodes CASSLQPRGSTDTQYF.

V is TRBV5-1 and J is TRBJ2-7, with D uncertain. The germline V and J ends were trimmed by 0 bases and 3 bases, with 16 bases remaining between them. This CDR3 spans 16 amino acids. CDR1 and CDR2 from the germline V gene are SGHRS and YFSETQ. The CDR3 region has the DNA TGCGCCAGCAGCTTGGTGGATTCCGCGGCTAACTACGAGCAGTACTTC. The encoded protein is CASSLVDSAANYEQYF.

The chain joins TRBV27 to TRBJ1-5; no definite D call. Germline V gene sequence: CDR1 MNHEY, CDR2 SMNVEV (reference sequence). This CDR3 contains 17 residues. The ends were cut back, 5 bases at V and 2 bases at J, with 19 bases in the middle. The DNA of the CDR3 is TGTGCCAGCAGTAGGATGTGGGAGTCCCCCGGCAATCAGCCCCAGCATTTT. It is translated as CASSRMWESPGNQPQHF.

The J gene is TRBJ2-3, the V gene TRBV6-1; 8 nucleotides align to TRBD1. CDR3 length: 16 residues. V was pared by 2 bases and J by 3 bases, with 7 bases of the junction left unmatched. Germline-derived CDR1 and CDR2 are MNHNS and SASEGT. CDR3 nucleotides: TGTGCCAGCAGTGAATTGTCAGGGGGCAGGACAGATACGCAGTATTTT. It is translated as CASSELSGGRTDTQYF.

The V call is TRBV24-1, the J call TRBJ2-3; D gene unclear. V was cut by 4 bases and J by 2 bases, with 12 bases left in between. Germline lookup yields CDR1 KGHDR and CDR2 SFDVKD. The CDR3 covers 15 residues. The DNA for the CDR3 is TGTGCCACCAGTGACAATCAAGACACCACAGATACGCAGTATTTT. Amino acid sequence: CATSDNQDTTDTQYF.

This chain joins TRBV9 and TRBJ2-6; D not certain. V was clipped by 3 bases and J by 4 bases, with 11 bases between them. Germline CDR1 SGDLS, CDR2 YYNGEE. There are 15 residues in the CDR3. The CDR3 DNA follows: TGTGCCAGCAGCGCGGAGTTACCCGGGGCCAACGTCCTGACTTTC. This codes for CASSAELPGANVLTF.

V gene TRBV4-1 combines with J gene TRBJ2-3, with D perhaps matching TRBD1 (6 bases). This CDR3 has 15 residues. Per germline, CDR1 MGHRA and CDR2 YSYEKL. Trimming stripped 0 bases from V and 2 bases from J, with 9 bases between. The CDR3 is CASSQETGTTDTQYF. The CDR3 nucleotides are TGCGCCAGCAGCCAAGAGACAGGAACCACAGATACGCAGTATTTT.

The chain recombines TRBV19 with TRBJ1-2; the match to TRBD1 covers 8 bases. The J segment lost 7 bases and the V segment lost 6 bases, leaving 7 bases of the junction unmatched. This CDR3 spans 13 amino acids. In germline, CDR1 is LNHDA, CDR2 SQIVND (reference sequence). CDR3 sequence: CASRETGGRGYTF. The CDR3 DNA follows: TGTGCCAGTAGGGAAACAGGGGGACGTGGCTACACCTTC.

V is TRBV19 and J is TRBJ2-1; 8 nucleotides agree with TRBD1. Unmatched junction bases numbered 7, after V lost 4 bases and J lost 2 bases. The germline V gene encodes CDR1 LNHDA and CDR2 SQIVND (reference sequence). The CDR3 is 16 residues long. DNA for the CDR3: TGTGCCAGTAGTAGGAAGGGGACAGGTACCTACAATGAGCAGTTCTTC. Encoded protein: CASSRKGTGTYNEQFF.

This clone has a single count. The V gene is TRBV19, the J gene TRBJ2-7; 9 bases align to TRBD2. The CDR3 is 16 amino acids. Germline CDR1 reads LNHDA; CDR2 reads SQIVND (reference sequence). V lost 6 bases and J lost 3; bases outside the gene matches: 12. The CDR3 reads CASSPAGLAGYYEQYF. In DNA, the CDR3 is TGTGCCAGTAGCCCTGCCGGGCTAGCGGGGTACTACGAGCAGTACTTC. Together with reference TRBV19 and TRBJ2-7, the CDR3 gives the full variable domain: DGGITQSPKYLFRKEGQNVTLSCEQNLNHDAMYWYRQDPGQGLRLIYYSQIVNDFQKGDIAEGYSVSREKKESFPLTVTSAQKNPTAFYLCASSPAGLAGYYEQYFGPGTRLTVT.

This chain connects TRBV11-2 to TRBJ2-1; D gene ambiguous. V shed 3 bases and J shed 4 bases, with 7 bases lying between them. The CDR3 covers 13 residues. Germline assignment: CDR1 SGHAT and CDR2 FQNNGV. CDR3 sequence: CASSFSLYNEQFF. The CDR3 DNA sequence: TGTGCCAGCAGCTTTAGCTTATACAATGAGCAGTTCTTC.

The chain couples TRBV30 to TRBJ1-2; 9 nucleotides line up with TRBD1. The germline gives CDR1 GTSNPN, CDR2 SVGIG (reference sequence). J was trimmed by 7 bases and V by 6 bases; bases with no gene match: 15. The CDR3 covers 15 residues. The CDR3 sequence: CACLREGQGRSGYTF. Written as DNA, the CDR3 is TGTGCCTGCCTCAGGGAAGGACAGGGGCGCTCTGGCTACACCTTC.

This chain connects TRBV20-1 to TRBJ2-5; 10 bases map to TRBD2. Germline V CDR1 and CDR2: DFQATT, SNEGSKA (reference sequence). The ends lost 3 bases at V and 2 bases at J; junction bases unmatched: 6. The CDR3 totals 15 residues. CDR3 in DNA: TGCAGTGCTAGTGACACTAGCGGGAAGCAAGAGACCCAGTACTTC. Its translation is CSASDTSGKQETQYF.

Here the CDR3 reads CASSPPGGHNQPQHF. CDR3 coding DNA: TGTGCCAGCTCCCCCCCCGGAGGCCACAATCAGCCCCAGCATTTT. The chain carries TRBV18 and TRBJ1-5, with D hard to call. Germline V lookup: CDR1 KGHSH, CDR2 LQKENI. Trimming removed 6 bases at V and 3 bases at J, with 15 bases between. There are 15 residues in the CDR3. Full variable domain (outside the CDR3, taken from reference TRBV18 and TRBJ1-5): NAGVMQNPRHLVRRRGQEARLRCSPMKGHSHVYWYRQLPEEGLKFMVYLQKENIIDESGMPKERFSAEFPKEGPSILRIQQVVRGDSAAYFCASSPPGGHNQPQHFGDGTRLSIL.

The chain combines TRBV3-1 (or the pseudogene TRBV3-2) with TRBJ1-3; D unclear. The CDR3 covers 12 residues. V lost 1 base and J 8 bases, leaving 6 bases between the germline ends. Germline V gene data show CDR1 as LGHDT and CDR2 as YNNKEL (reference sequence). This CDR3 reads CASSQAVDTIYF. The DNA for the CDR3 is TGTGCCAGCAGCCAAGCAGTGGACACCATATATTTT.

This clone was detected a few times. The J gene is TRBJ1-1, the V gene TRBV7-9; D is ambiguous. V dropped 8 bases and J dropped 6 bases, with 16 bases sitting between them. The length of the CDR3 is 13 residues. CDR1 is SEHNR and CDR2 is FQNEAQ in the germline V gene (reference sequence). The CDR3 DNA is TGTGCCAGCTTACCAGACACTAGCGCTGAAGCTTTCTTT. It translates to CASLPDTSAEAFF.